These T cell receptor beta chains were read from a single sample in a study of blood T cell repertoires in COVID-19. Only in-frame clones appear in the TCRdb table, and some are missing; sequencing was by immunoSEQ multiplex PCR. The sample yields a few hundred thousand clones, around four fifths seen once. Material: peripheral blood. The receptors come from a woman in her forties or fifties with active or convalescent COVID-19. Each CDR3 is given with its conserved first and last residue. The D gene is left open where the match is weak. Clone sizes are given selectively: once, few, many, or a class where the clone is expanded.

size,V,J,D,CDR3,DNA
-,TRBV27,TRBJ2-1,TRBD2,CASTGGTSGHNEQFF,TGTGCCAGCACCGGAGGGACTAGCGGGCACAATGAGCAGTTCTTC
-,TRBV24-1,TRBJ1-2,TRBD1,CATSDSRTGDNGYTF,TGTGCCACCAGTGATTCCCGGACAGGGGATAATGGCTACACCTTC
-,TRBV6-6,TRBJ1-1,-,CASSYGRLRDTEAFF,TGTGCCAGCAGTTACGGCAGGCTGAGGGACACTGAAGCTTTCTTT
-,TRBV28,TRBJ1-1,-,CASSFTLLRNTEAFF,TGTGCCAGCAGTTTCACTTTGCTGAGGAACACTGAAGCTTTCTTT
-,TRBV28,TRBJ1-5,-,CATGGGYQPQHF,TGTGCCACCGGCGGAGGGTACCAGCCCCAGCATTTT
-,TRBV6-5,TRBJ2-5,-,CASSQGRWETQYF,TGTGCCAGCAGTCAGGGGCGATGGGAGACCCAGTACTTC
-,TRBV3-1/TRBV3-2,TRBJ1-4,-,CASSQGFPRAEKLFF,TGTGCCAGCAGCCAAGGATTCCCCAGGGCGGAAAAACTGTTTTTT
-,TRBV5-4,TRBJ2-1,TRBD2,CASSLGVSGSDEQFF,TGTGCCAGCAGCTTGGGAGTTAGCGGGAGTGATGAGCAGTTCTTC
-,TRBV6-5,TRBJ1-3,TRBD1,CASSPGTVPGNTIYF,TGTGCCAGCAGTCCCGGGACAGTCCCTGGAAACACCATATATTTT
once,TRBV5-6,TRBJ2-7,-,CASSPDNGGLYEQYF,TGTGCCAGCAGCCCGGACAACGGGGGACTTTACGAGCAGTACTTC
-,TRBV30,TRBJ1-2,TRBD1,CAWNAGGDYGYTF,TGTGCCTGGAACGCAGGGGGCGACTATGGCTACACCTTC